The rows below give T cell receptor beta chains drawn from one sample of a study of T cells expressing NK-cell markers. TCRdb reprocessed the 5' RACE reads and keeps a single row for each CDR3 protein, giving no DNA. The repertoire table contains over 350,000 distinct CDR3 sequences. The material sequenced was blood T cells: a sorted CD56 or NKG2C T cell subset, CD4+ or CD8+ T cells, or bulk PBMC T cells (not recorded which). The receptors stem from a woman between 50 and 59 years old in good health. Both conserved end residues are part of each CDR3. Fields, in order: J gene, V gene, CDR3 protein.

j_call: TRBJ2-1; v_call: TRBV9; cdr3_aa: CASSPGTSAGEQFF
j_call: TRBJ2-2; v_call: TRBV2; cdr3_aa: CASSESPALPGELFF
j_call: TRBJ2-7; v_call: TRBV27; cdr3_aa: CASSSSGVSNEQYF
j_call: TRBJ2-3; v_call: TRBV5-6; cdr3_aa: CASSRGRGMGSTDTQYF
j_call: TRBJ2-5; v_call: TRBV27; cdr3_aa: CASSQLAGVQETQYF
j_call: TRBJ2-1; v_call: TRBV10-3; cdr3_aa: CAISDLAGTGEQFF
j_call: TRBJ2-2; v_call: TRBV7-2; cdr3_aa: CASSHAGSNTGELFF
j_call: TRBJ2-3; v_call: TRBV20-1; cdr3_aa: CSARSGVRTDTQYF
j_call: TRBJ2-3; v_call: TRBV4-1; cdr3_aa: CASSLGGVYTQYF
j_call: TRBJ2-3; v_call: TRBV12-3/TRBV12-4; cdr3_aa: CASSLGSPGTDTQYF
j_call: TRBJ1-1; v_call: TRBV6-6; cdr3_aa: CASRTATMNTEAFF
j_call: TRBJ2-5; v_call: TRBV7-6; cdr3_aa: CASSSSTGGTQYF
j_call: TRBJ2-4; v_call: TRBV12-3/TRBV12-4; cdr3_aa: CASSLETSRNIQYF
j_call: TRBJ2-7; v_call: TRBV18; cdr3_aa: CASSPRLTGSYEQYF
j_call: TRBJ2-1; v_call: TRBV19; cdr3_aa: CASSMKATYNEQFF
j_call: TRBJ2-7; v_call: TRBV4-2; cdr3_aa: CASSQDYGGNYEQYF
j_call: TRBJ2-3; v_call: TRBV2; cdr3_aa: CASSEVRASTDTQYF
j_call: TRBJ2-1; v_call: TRBV19; cdr3_aa: CASSGQTRFYNEQFF
j_call: TRBJ2-1; v_call: TRBV7-9; cdr3_aa: CASSLAGAGYNEQFF
j_call: TRBJ2-2; v_call: TRBV5-6; cdr3_aa: CASSHGGGQGGELFF
j_call: TRBJ2-1; v_call: TRBV6-1; cdr3_aa: CASSRGEGHNEQFF
j_call: TRBJ2-1; v_call: TRBV27; cdr3_aa: CASSSRRGEQFF
j_call: TRBJ2-6; v_call: TRBV27; cdr3_aa: CASRRYSGANVLTF
j_call: TRBJ2-1; v_call: TRBV2; cdr3_aa: CASSVGSGSINEQFF
j_call: TRBJ1-1; v_call: TRBV20-1; cdr3_aa: CSARGTGKGITEAFF
j_call: TRBJ2-3; v_call: TRBV7-9; cdr3_aa: CASSLAEDRGLYF
j_call: TRBJ2-5; v_call: TRBV5-1; cdr3_aa: CASREGPYRGQETQYF
j_call: TRBJ2-1; v_call: TRBV10-3; cdr3_aa: CAISERAGGLNNEQFF